A single sample gave rise to the 28 T cell receptor beta chains below, sequenced in a study of blood T cell repertoires in COVID-19. Libraries were prepared by immunoSEQ multiplex PCR; TCRdb keeps only in-frame clonotypes and omits some of them. The repertoire holds 280,000 or so clones, with 85% to 90% as singletons. The sequenced sample was peripheral blood. The receptors come from a human donor in a cohort sampled during active COVID-19.

This chain connects TRBV6-5 to TRBJ1-1, with D tentatively TRBD1 (5 bases). The CDR3 contains 14 residues. The V gene's germline CDR1 is MNHEY and CDR2 SVGAGI. With 6 bases removed from V and 3 bases from J, the gap between germline ends came to 14 bases. The CDR3 DNA reads TGTGCCAGCAGGCCCGATTGGGGGGACACTGAAGCTTTCTTT. This codes for CASRPDWGDTEAFF.

The CDR3 region is CASSLDPGDKNNEQFF. The CDR3 DNA reads as TGCGCCAGCAGCCTGGACCCCGGGGACAAGAACAATGAGCAGTTCTTC. The chain carries TRBV5-1 and TRBJ2-1; weak D call: TRBD1 (6 bases). The CDR3 loop spans 16 amino acids. Germline CDR1 SGHRS, CDR2 YFSETQ. Trimming took off 4 bases at V and 5 bases at J, with 19 bases between the two ends.

This chain uses TRBV6-5 with TRBJ1-5, with a weak D call TRBD1 (5 bases). The ends were cut back, 8 bases at V and 4 bases at J, with 18 bases in the middle. There are 15 residues in the CDR3. Germline CDR1 MNHEY, CDR2 SVGAGI. CDR3 sequence: CASGRDRHTNQPQHF. CDR3 in DNA: TGTGCCAGCGGGCGAGACAGACACACTAATCAGCCCCAGCATTTT.

This chain links TRBV5-1 with TRBJ1-1; possible D gene TRBD1, 5 bases. The CDR3 runs 14 residues. CDR1 is SGHRS and CDR2 is YFSETQ in the germline V gene. With 1 base removed from V and 5 bases from J, the gap between germline ends came to 12 bases. The CDR3 is CASSLTGTTTEAFF. The CDR3 region has the DNA TGCGCCAGCAGCTTGACAGGAACAACAACTGAAGCTTTCTTT.

This clone was recorded only once. The genes are TRBV9 and TRBJ2-5, with D possibly being TRBD2 (6 bases). The germline V gene has CDR1 SGDLS and CDR2 YYNGEE. CDR3 length: 14 residues. V shed 0 bases and J shed 14 bases, with 20 bases lying between them. The CDR3 is CASSVAKGGPILYF. The DNA for the CDR3 is TGTGCCAGCAGCGTAGCTAAGGGAGGACCGATACTTTACTTC.

The rearrangement links TRBV9 to TRBJ2-6; D uncertain. The CDR3 loop spans 16 amino acids. Trimming removed 3 bases at V and 1 base at J, with 11 bases between. In germline, CDR1 is SGDLS, CDR2 YYNGEE. The CDR3 bases are TGTGCCAGCAGCGCCCGCAGGCCATCTGGGGCCAACGTCCTGACTTTC. Its protein is CASSARRPSGANVLTF. The full variable domain, in which reference TRBV9 and TRBJ2-6 provide the parts outside the CDR3, is DSGVTQTPKHLITATGQRVTLRCSPRSGDLSVYWYQQSLDQGLQFLIQYYNGEERAKGNILERFSAQQFPDLHSELNLSSLELGDSALYFCASSARRPSGANVLTFGAGSRLTVL.

The genes are TRBV18 and TRBJ2-2, with D maybe TRBD1 (6 bases). Germline CDR1 is KGHSH and CDR2 is LQKENI. This CDR3 has 15 amino acids. The germline V and J ends were trimmed by 2 bases and 2 bases, with 9 bases remaining between them. For the CDR3, the DNA is TGTGCCAGCTCACCAGGACAGCTCAACACCGGGGAGCTGTTTTTT. The encoded protein is CASSPGQLNTGELFF.

This chain joins TRBV19 and TRBJ1-5; D not resolved. Germline CDR1 is LNHDA and CDR2 is SQIVND (reference sequence). The CDR3 covers 14 residues. Trimming shortened V by 3 bases and J by 4 bases, and 10 bases separated the two germline ends. CDR3 sequence reads: CASSIRSVNQPQHF. For the CDR3, the DNA is TGTGCCAGTAGTATCCGATCAGTAAATCAGCCCCAGCATTTT.

A note on this clone: Other DNA sequences from this sample encode an identical CDR3 as well. V and J are TRBV7-2 and TRBJ2-1; D uncertain. V dropped 1 base and J dropped 8 bases, with 6 bases sitting between them. This CDR3 comprises 12 residues. Germline V gene data show CDR1 as SGHTA and CDR2 as FQGNSA. CDR3 DNA: TGTGCCAGCAGCTTAGGGCTGGATGAGCAGTTCTTC. It encodes CASSLGLDEQFF.

The chain employs TRBV7-9 and TRBJ2-2; D unclear. Germline-derived CDR1 and CDR2 are SEHNR and FQNEAQ (reference sequence). The CDR3 is made up of 12 amino acids. The ends were cut back, 5 bases at V and 8 bases at J, with 9 bases in the middle. CDR3 DNA sequence: TGTGCCAGCAGCCGCGATTGGGGGGAGCTGTTTTTT. Translating it yields CASSRDWGELFF.

The chain employs TRBV3-1 (or the pseudogene TRBV3-2) and TRBJ1-2, with D possibly matching TRBD1 (6 bases). The germline CDR1 and CDR2 sequences are LGHDT and YNNKEL (reference sequence). This CDR3 is 14 amino acids long. The V and J ends lost 4 bases and 2 bases respectively, with 11 bases between them. The CDR3 protein is CASSRIQGNYGYTF. CDR3 nucleotide sequence: TGTGCCAGCAGCCGCATACAGGGAAACTATGGCTACACCTTC.

The sample holds a few counts of this clone. V usage is TRBV27 and J usage is TRBJ1-6; 9 nucleotides match TRBD1. Germline assignment: CDR1 MNHEY and CDR2 SMNVEV (reference sequence). The CDR3 spans 14 residues. Trimming at V came to 6 bases and at J to 10 bases, leaving 7 bases not matched to a gene. CDR3 sequence: CASSHRQGGSPLHF. The CDR3 DNA is TGTGCCAGCAGCCATCGACAGGGGGGCTCACCCCTCCACTTT.

This clone has only one observation. The gene calls are TRBV20-1 and TRBJ2-7; D not certain. Germline-derived CDR1 and CDR2 are DFQATT and SNEGSKA (reference sequence). V was shortened by 4 bases and J by 5 bases, with 9 bases between the two germline ends. This CDR3 comprises 11 residues. The CDR3, as DNA: TGCAGTGCTATGGAGCTAGACGAGCAGTACTTC. Translated: CSAMELDEQYF.

V and J are TRBV7-9 and TRBJ2-7; a possible D gene is TRBD2 (5 bases). CDR1 and CDR2 from the germline V gene are SEHNR and FQNEAQ (reference sequence). The CDR3 contains 12 residues. V was pared by 5 bases and J by 3 bases, with 8 bases between. For the CDR3, the DNA is TGTGCCAGCAGCAAAGGACTCTACGAGCAGTACTTC. It yields the protein CASSKGLYEQYF. Full variable domain (rest looked up from reference TRBV7-9 and TRBJ2-7): DTGVSQNPRHKITKRGQNVTFRCDPISEHNRLYWYRQTLGQGPEFLTYFQNEAQLEKSRLLSDRFSAERPKGSFSTLEIQRTEQGDSAMYLCASSKGLYEQYFGPGTRLTVT.

The rearrangement joins TRBV7-2 to TRBJ2-1; TRBD1 is a possible D gene (5 bases). The CDR3 extends over 15 amino acids. CDR1 is SGHTA, CDR2 FQGNSA, per germline. Trimming removed 4 bases at V and 8 bases at J, with 18 bases between. The CDR3 spells CASSSQGQLMDEQFF. DNA for the CDR3: TGTGCCAGCAGCTCCCAGGGCCAACTGATGGATGAGCAGTTCTTC.

The chain joins TRBV5-1 to TRBJ1-3; D not resolved. There are 14 residues in the CDR3. In germline, CDR1 is SGHRS, CDR2 YFSETQ. V lost 0 bases, J lost 4 bases, and 8 bases lay in between. This chain's CDR3 is CASSLDGLGNTIYF. The CDR3 DNA follows: TGCGCCAGCAGCTTGGATGGCCTCGGAAACACCATATATTTT.

The rearrangement links TRBV4-3 to TRBJ2-7, with D possibly matching TRBD2 (6 bases). This CDR3 has 15 residues. Germline V CDR1 and CDR2: LGHNA, YSLEER. V shed 2 bases and J shed 7 bases, with 18 bases lying between them. The CDR3 is CASSQSLNSGGEQYF. CDR3 nucleotides: TGCGCCAGCAGCCAATCACTAAACAGTGGGGGGGAGCAGTACTTC.

The V call is TRBV28, the J call TRBJ2-1, with 9 bases identical to TRBD2. V trimming: 8 bases; J trimming: 8 bases; junction bases outside the gene matches: 10. Per germline, CDR1 MDHEN and CDR2 SYDVKM. The CDR3 contains 14 residues. The CDR3 nucleotides read TGTGCCAGCCGAGGGGCTAGCGGGGTCTATGAGCAGTTCTTC. Protein product: CASRGASGVYEQFF.

V is TRBV28 and J is TRBJ2-1; D possibly corresponds to TRBD1 (6 bases). The CDR3 covers 18 residues. CDR1 is MDHEN, CDR2 SYDVKM, per germline. The V end was cut by 0 bases, the J end by 0 bases, with 15 bases between. The CDR3 DNA reads TGTGCCAGCAGTTTATGGGTCTTGGGGGCGGACTCCTACAATGAGCAGTTCTTC. It codes for CASSLWVLGADSYNEQFF. Full variable domain (missing parts from reference TRBV28 and TRBJ2-1): DVKVTQSSRYLVKRTGEKVFLECVQDMDHENMFWYRQDPGLGLRLIYFSYDVKMKEKGDIPEGYSVSREKKERFSLILESASTNQTSMYLCASSLWVLGADSYNEQFFGPGTRLTVL.

This chain links TRBV19 with TRBJ1-4, with 10 bases lining up with TRBD1. The V gene end was trimmed by 8 bases and the J gene end by 5 bases; junction bases not matched to a gene: 5. The CDR3 length is 14 residues. CDR1 is LNHDA and CDR2 is SQIVND in the germline V gene (reference sequence). DNA for the CDR3: TGTGCCAGTGGGGACAGGGGCCGGAATGAAAAACTGTTTTTT. It is translated as CASGDRGRNEKLFF.

This chain connects TRBV3-1 (or the pseudogene TRBV3-2) to TRBJ2-2, with 9 bases identical to TRBD2. The CDR3 runs to 16 residues. Looked up from germline, CDR1 is LGHDT and CDR2 is YNNKEL (reference sequence). V gave up 1 base and J gave up 4 bases; unmatched junction bases: 4. Here the CDR3 DNA reads TGTGCCAGCAGCCAAGGTAGCGGGAGCGGCACCGGGGAGCTGTTTTTT. It codes for CASSQGSGSGTGELFF.

The genes are TRBV7-9 and TRBJ2-3; 9 bases are a match to TRBD1. This CDR3 is 17 amino acids long. V trimming: 4 bases; J trimming: 8 bases; junction bases outside the gene matches: 16. Germline V gene lookup returns CDR1 SEHNR and CDR2 FQNEAQ (reference sequence). The CDR3 loop is CASSSLQGQGFGGTQYF. CDR3 nucleotide sequence: TGTGCCAGCAGCTCCCTTCAGGGACAGGGATTTGGCGGTACGCAGTATTTT.

The gene calls are TRBV6-1 and TRBJ1-1, with D possibly being TRBD1 (6 bases). The germline V gene has CDR1 MNHNS and CDR2 SASEGT. Between the trimmed V and J ends, which lost 0 bases and 5 bases, there was a span of 13 bases. The CDR3 is 15 amino acids. CDR3 loop: CASSEAYRVGTEAFF. In DNA, the CDR3 is TGTGCCAGCAGTGAAGCGTACAGGGTTGGGACTGAAGCTTTCTTT.

Here the CDR3 DNA reads TGTGCCAGTAGCTTGATGGAGGCAGATACGCAGTATTTT. Residues: CASSLMEADTQYF. This chain uses TRBV19 with TRBJ2-3, with D possibly being TRBD2 (5 bases). This CDR3 contains 13 residues. The germline V and J ends were trimmed by 6 bases and 4 bases, with 11 bases remaining between them. Germline values: CDR1 LNHDA, CDR2 SQIVND (reference sequence).

The V and J genes are TRBV19 and TRBJ1-5; D not resolved. The V gene's germline CDR1 is LNHDA and CDR2 SQIVND (reference sequence). There are 14 residues in the CDR3. The V gene lost 6 bases and the J gene lost 2 bases, with 11 bases spanning the gap. The CDR3 coding sequence is TGTGCCAGTAGCCGGGTCTCGGGCAATCAGCCCCAGCATTTT. Its translation is CASSRVSGNQPQHF.

This chain links TRBV4-1 with TRBJ2-1; TRBD1 matches at 7 bases. Trimming took 2 bases from V and 7 from J; bases not matched to a gene: 11. Germline V gene data show CDR1 as MGHRA and CDR2 as YSYEKL. The CDR3 length is 16 residues. The CDR3 DNA follows: TGCGCCAGCAGCCAAAATACAGGGGATCGGCTAAATGAGCAGTTCTTC. As protein: CASSQNTGDRLNEQFF.

The chain is built from TRBV9 and TRBJ2-1; 7 bases map to TRBD2. The CDR3 loop spans 18 amino acids. Looked up from germline, CDR1 is SGDLS and CDR2 is YYNGEE. J lost 0 bases, V lost 5 bases, and 14 bases had no gene match. The CDR3 is CASSHGGSIGSSYNEQFF. CDR3 DNA sequence: TGTGCCAGCAGTCATGGCGGGAGTATTGGGAGCTCCTACAATGAGCAGTTCTTC. Full variable domain (remainder filled in from reference TRBV9 and TRBJ2-1): DSGVTQTPKHLITATGQRVTLRCSPRSGDLSVYWYQQSLDQGLQFLIQYYNGEERAKGNILERFSAQQFPDLHSELNLSSLELGDSALYFCASSHGGSIGSSYNEQFFGPGTRLTVL.

V and J are TRBV9 and TRBJ1-6, with TRBD1 identical over 7 bases. The CDR3 is 14 residues long. V gave up 6 bases and J gave up 5 bases; unmatched junction bases: 5. From germline, CDR1 is SGDLS and CDR2 YYNGEE. The CDR3 is CASTPGQNNSPLHF. The CDR3 DNA is TGTGCCAGCACCCCGGGACAGAATAATTCACCCCTCCACTTT.